The next 20 T cell receptor beta chains were all read from a single sample in a study of CD8 T cells in ankylosing spondylitis. TCRdb redid the calling of the 5' RACE reads with MiXCR, one entry per CDR3 protein. The sample records 250,000 or so distinct CDR3 sequences, 24% being singletons. What was sequenced was blood, either unsorted or a sorted T cell fraction (not recorded which). These receptors came from a male donor with ankylosing spondylitis or in good health (not recorded which).

The table lists this clonotype with a few counts. This chain joins TRBV20-1 and TRBJ2-3; 10 bases map to TRBD2. V trimming: 6 bases; J trimming: 1 base; junction bases outside the gene matches: 4. The germline CDR1 and CDR2 sequences are DFQATT and SNEGSKA (reference sequence). The CDR3 is 14 residues long. CDR3 residues: CSAASGGGTDTQYF. DNA of the CDR3: TGCAGTGCAGCTAGCGGGGGCGGCACAGATACGCAGTATTTT.

The rearrangement links TRBV21-1 to TRBJ1-2. TRBV21-1 is shown as a pseudogene. This CDR3 contains 13 residues. The CDR3, as DNA: TGTGCCAGCACTCGGCGAGGGACGCATGGCTACACCTTC. It translates to CASTRRGTHGYTF.

The chain uses TRBV12-3 or TRBV12-4 and TRBJ2-3; D is perhaps TRBD1 or TRBD2 (5 bases each). Trimming left V 8 bases short and J 3 bases short, with 12 bases between. The length of the CDR3 is 13 residues. CDR3 DNA: TGTGCCAGCGAGAGAGGGGAGACAGATACGCAGTATTTT. Translation: CASERGETDTQYF.

This clonotype was found a few times. J is TRBJ2-7 and V is TRBV12-3 or TRBV12-4, with 9 bases that match TRBD2. This CDR3 has 15 amino acids. V shed 6 bases and J 4 bases; nucleotides not matched to a gene: 10. DNA for the CDR3: TGTGCCAGCAGCCTCCCAGCGGGGGGCAGGTACGAGCAGTACTTC. Translating gives CASSLPAGGRYEQYF.

This clonotype occurred many times. The J gene is TRBJ1-2, the V gene TRBV29-1; D unresolved. The CDR3 runs to 13 residues. Germline CDR1 and CDR2: SQVTM and ANQGSEA. V was clipped by 3 bases and J by 4 bases, with 12 bases between them. In DNA, the CDR3 is TGCAGCGTTGACCCAGGTGGCACCTATGGCTACACCTTC. Translation: CSVDPGGTYGYTF.

Many counts were recorded for this clonotype. The V call is TRBV11-1, the J call TRBJ2-6, with D tentatively TRBD1 (5 bases). The V gene lost 3 bases and the J gene lost 1 base, with 13 bases spanning the gap. The CDR3 extends over 17 amino acids. The germline V gene has CDR1 SGHAT and CDR2 FQDESV (reference sequence). CDR3 sequence reads: CASSFGRTKSGANVLTF. The CDR3 DNA sequence: TGTGCCAGCAGCTTTGGCAGGACAAAGTCTGGGGCCAACGTCCTGACTTTC. The variable domain in full, completed from reference TRBV11-1 and TRBJ2-6, reads EAEVAQSPRYKITEKSQAVAFWCDPISGHATLYWYRQILGQGPELLVQFQDESVVDDSQLPKDRFSAERLKGVDSTLKIQPAELGDSAMYLCASSFGRTKSGANVLTFGAGSRLTVL.

This clonotype was found many times. V gene TRBV20-1 combines with J gene TRBJ2-1; 7 positions match TRBD1. Germline CDR1 DFQATT, CDR2 SNEGSKA (reference sequence). The CDR3 extends over 14 amino acids. The V and J ends lost 8 bases and 2 bases, in that order; junction bases with no gene match: 9. CDR3 amino acids: CSPKDRVTYNEQFF. The CDR3 DNA sequence: TGCAGTCCTAAAGACAGGGTCACCTACAATGAGCAGTTCTTC.

A few counts support this clonotype. The gene calls are TRBV12-3 or TRBV12-4 and TRBJ2-5; the D gene could be TRBD1 or TRBD2 (5 bases each). This CDR3 spans 14 amino acids. Trimming pared 4 bases from V and 5 bases from J, leaving 14 bases between. CDR3: CASSSELEGETQYF. CDR3 DNA sequence: TGTGCCAGCAGTTCCGAGCTCGAGGGGGAGACCCAGTACTTC.

The V and J genes are TRBV5-1 and TRBJ2-3; D ambiguous. Germline CDR1 is SGHRS and CDR2 is YFSETQ. Trimming cost V 4 bases and J 3 bases, with 15 bases left between them. This CDR3 spans 15 amino acids. CDR3 region: CASSIGPPRTDTQYF. CDR3 in DNA: TGCGCCAGCAGCATCGGACCGCCCAGGACAGATACGCAGTATTTT.

This chain links TRBV12-3 or TRBV12-4 with TRBJ2-3, with D maybe TRBD2 (6 bases). V lost 11 bases and J 8 bases, leaving 17 bases between the germline ends. This CDR3 has 12 residues. Here the CDR3 reads CAWMMGGSTQYF. The DNA of the CDR3 is TGTGCCTGGATGATGGGGGGAAGTACGCAGTATTTT.

The CDR3 reads CASSFRSGYEQYF. In nucleotides, the CDR3 is TGTGCCAGCAGTTTCAGGTCTGGCTACGAGCAGTACTTC. This chain connects TRBV12-3 or TRBV12-4 to TRBJ2-7, with D hard to call. This CDR3 region has 13 residues. V was shortened by 3 bases and J by 3 bases, with 9 bases between the two germline ends.

This clonotype was counted at least ten times. The chain carries TRBV28 and TRBJ2-1; D not resolved. This CDR3 has 15 residues. V shed 6 bases and J shed 6 bases, with 18 bases lying between them. Germline assignment: CDR1 MDHEN and CDR2 SYDVKM. CDR3 coding DNA: TGTGCCAGCAGCTCCCCCGGGTTGGGTCCCAATGAGCAGTTCTTC. This translates into CASSSPGLGPNEQFF. Full variable domain (outside the CDR3, taken from reference TRBV28 and TRBJ2-1): DVKVTQSSRYLVKRTGEKVFLECVQDMDHENMFWYRQDPGLGLRLIYFSYDVKMKEKGDIPEGYSVSREKKERFSLILESASTNQTSMYLCASSSPGLGPNEQFFGPGTRLTVL.

This clonotype was observed a handful of times. In DNA, the CDR3 is TGTGCCAGCAGGAAAGCGGGGGGGTACCAAGAGACCCAGTACTTC. It specifies CASRKAGGYQETQYF. This rearrangement joins TRBV5-5 to TRBJ2-5; TRBD2 matches at 10 bases. Germline CDR1 reads SGHKS; CDR2 reads YYEKEE (reference sequence). The V and J ends lost 5 bases and 0 bases, in that order; junction bases with no gene match: 4. The CDR3 has 15 amino acids.

This clonotype was found many times. This chain links TRBV6-4 with TRBJ2-2; 8 positions match TRBD2. The V gene end was trimmed by 3 bases and the J gene end by 3 bases; junction bases not matched to a gene: 0. The CDR3 runs 14 residues. Germline loops: CDR1 MRHNA, CDR2 SNTAGT. This chain's CDR3 is CASSEAGDTGELFF. CDR3 nucleotide sequence: TGTGCCAGCAGTGAAGCGGGGGACACCGGGGAGCTGTTTTTT.

The J gene is TRBJ1-2, the V gene TRBV6-1; maybe TRBD1 (6 bases). V lost 6 bases and J 8 bases, leaving 7 bases between the germline ends. CDR1 is MNHNS and CDR2 is SASEGT in the germline V gene. This CDR3 comprises 10 residues. The CDR3 reads CASRQGGYTF. CDR3 nucleotides: TGTGCCAGCAGGCAGGGGGGCTACACCTTC.

This clonotype was detected only a few times. V gene TRBV25-1 combines with J gene TRBJ2-7, with D perhaps assigned TRBD1 or TRBD2 (7 bases each). CDR3 length equals 14 residues. Germline CDR1 reads MGHDK; CDR2 reads SYGVNS. V was cut by 2 bases and J by 5 bases, with 13 bases left in between. This CDR3 reads CASSEGEGADEQYF. The CDR3 region has the DNA TGTGCCAGCAGTGAAGGGGAGGGGGCAGACGAGCAGTACTTC.

V and J are TRBV12-3 or TRBV12-4 and TRBJ2-5, with D uncertain. Trimming stripped 8 bases from V and 1 base from J, with 14 bases between. CDR3 length: 14 amino acids. CDR3 DNA sequence: TGTGCCAGCGGCTACCGTGGGTCCCAAGAGACCCAGTACTTC. Translated: CASGYRGSQETQYF.

This clonotype was counted ten times or more. The chain joins TRBV9 to TRBJ2-3, with 8 bases that match TRBD2. CDR1 is SGDLS and CDR2 is YYNGEE in the germline V gene. CDR3 length: 17 amino acids. Trimming removed 4 bases from V and 0 bases from J; junction bases left unmatched: 10. CDR3 region: CASSSRGLVTSTDTQYF. For the CDR3, the DNA is TGTGCCAGCAGCTCCCGGGGACTAGTTACTAGCACAGATACGCAGTATTTT.

This clonotype was seen many times. V usage is TRBV24-1 and J usage is TRBJ2-4; the match to TRBD1 covers 8 bases. Germline V lookup: CDR1 KGHDR, CDR2 SFDVKD. V was pared by 3 bases and J by 6 bases, with 3 bases of the junction left unmatched. This CDR3 region has 14 residues. As DNA, the CDR3 is TGTGCCACCAGTGATCCAGGGACAGGAAACATTCAGTACTTC. It specifies CATSDPGTGNIQYF.

There are many counts of this clonotype. This chain links TRBV29-1 with TRBJ1-2; D unclear. Germline V CDR1 and CDR2: SQVTM, ANQGSEA. The CDR3 extends over 17 amino acids. The V and J ends lost 3 bases and 0 bases respectively, with 20 bases between them. This CDR3 reads CSVDLLLRAATNYGYTF. The CDR3 DNA follows: TGCAGCGTTGACCTCCTCCTTCGGGCAGCAACTAACTATGGCTACACCTTC.